Listed below are T cell receptor beta chains from one sample, sequenced in a study of graft-versus-host responses after intestinal transplantation. Assay used: immunoSEQ multiplex PCR; TCRdb lists only in-frame clones, some missing. Among 95,000 to 150,000 clones, roughly 95% were seen once, and the ten largest hold roughly 3.5%. Their specific antigens are unknown. The sequencing here drew on unstimulated CD8+ T cells sorted from spleen or lymph node cells, taken before intestinal transplant. Receptor source: a human donor who received an intestinal transplant. Both conserved end residues are part of each CDR3. The order of the fields is CDR3 DNA, CDR3 protein, V gene, D gene, J gene, clone size. A D gene is named only where the DNA matches it firmly. Some rows mark clone size as missing; the rest say once, few, many or name a class of expanded clone.

TGTGCCACCAGCAGAGAGAGGGAAGGAACAGATACGCAGTATTTT | CATSREREGTDTQYF | TRBV15 | - | TRBJ2-3 | -
TGTGCCACCAGCAGAGAGGGGAACACCGGGGAGCTGTTTTTT | CATSREGNTGELFF | TRBV15 | - | TRBJ2-2 | -
TGTGCCAGCAGTTTACTCCAGGGGGACAATGAGCAGTTCTTC | CASSLLQGDNEQFF | TRBV28 | TRBD1 | TRBJ2-1 | -
TGTGCCAGCAGTTTCTGGGGCGGGAACACTGAAGCTTTCTTT | CASSFWGGNTEAFF | TRBV28 | - | TRBJ1-1 | -
TGTGCCAGCAGTCCCGGGACGGGACCCTACGAGCAGTACTTC | CASSPGTGPYEQYF | TRBV27 | - | TRBJ2-7 | -
TGTGCCAGCCCCCCGGCCGGAGAGTTGAACACTGAAGCTTTCTTT | CASPPAGELNTEAFF | TRBV28 | - | TRBJ1-1 | once
TGCGCCAGCAGCCAAAAGGTCGGTTCCTACGAGCAGTACTTC | CASSQKVGSYEQYF | TRBV4-1 | - | TRBJ2-7 | once
TGCGCCAGCAGCTTAGCCACAGGGATTGGAACTGAAGCTTTCTTT | CASSLATGIGTEAFF | TRBV5-1 | - | TRBJ1-1 | -
TGTGCCAGCAGTGCCAGCTCCTACGAGCAGTACTTC | CASSASSYEQYF | TRBV28 | - | TRBJ2-7 | -
TGTGCCAGCAGCTTAGGGACCAGCGAAGCTTTCTTT | CASSLGTSEAFF | TRBV7-9 | - | TRBJ1-1 | few
TGTGCCATCACGGGTGGCAATGAGCAGTTCTTC | CAITGGNEQFF | TRBV10-3 | - | TRBJ2-1 | once
TGTGCCAGCGGTGACGGACAGCAGGGGAATGAGCAGTTCTTC | CASGDGQQGNEQFF | TRBV7-9 | - | TRBJ2-1 | few
TGTGCCAGCAGTGAAGCCACAGGGGGACCGAAGTCTTTATCTGGAAACACCATATATTTT | CASSEATGGPKSLSGNTIYF | TRBV6-1 | TRBD1 | TRBJ1-3 | -
TGTGCCAGCAGTTCCTACCGGGACAGCATCCCCTACGAGCAGTACTTC | CASSSYRDSIPYEQYF | TRBV28 | TRBD1 | TRBJ2-7 | -
TGTGCCAGCAGGCCGCATCCGAACACTGAAGCTTTCTTT | CASRPHPNTEAFF | TRBV28 | - | TRBJ1-1 | -
TGTGCCAGCAGTGAACGAACAGAGGATCAGCCCCAGCATTTT | CASSERTEDQPQHF | TRBV6-1 | - | TRBJ1-5 | -
TGTGCCAGCAGCTTAGTAGCGGGAGAATACAATGAGCAGTTCTTC | CASSLVAGEYNEQFF | TRBV7-9 | TRBD2 | TRBJ2-1 | -
TGTGCCAGCAGCGTAGGGGACAGGGGATACGAGCAGTACTTC | CASSVGDRGYEQYF | TRBV9 | TRBD1 | TRBJ2-7 | -
TGTGCCACCAGCACGCCACCGGGAGGTCGGAATGAGCAGTTCTTC | CATSTPPGGRNEQFF | TRBV15 | TRBD2 | TRBJ2-1 | -
TGTGCCAGTAGGGACTCCAGTGGGATCTACAATGAGCAGTTCTTC | CASRDSSGIYNEQFF | TRBV19 | - | TRBJ2-1 | -
TGTGCCACCAGCCCCTTTTTGGGGGGGGACTACGAGCAGTACTTC | CATSPFLGGDYEQYF | TRBV15 | TRBD2 | TRBJ2-7 | -
TGTGCCAGCAGCCAAGATTTAAGGGGAGCATTTAAAAACATTCAGTACTTC | CASSQDLRGAFKNIQYF | TRBV4-2 | - | TRBJ2-4 | -
TGCGCCAGCAGCCCCGGGACTAGCAGACCCACCGGGGAGCTGTTTTTT | CASSPGTSRPTGELFF | TRBV4-1 | TRBD2 | TRBJ2-2 | -
TGTGCCAGCAGGCTACAGGGAGCCAAAACTGAAGCTTTCTTT | CASRLQGAKTEAFF | TRBV27 | - | TRBJ1-1 | -
TGTGCCAGCAGTTACAGGGACAGAAGAAGGAATTCACCCCTCCACTTT | CASSYRDRRRNSPLHF | TRBV6-5 | TRBD1 | TRBJ1-6 | -
TGTGCCAGCAGGACCTTCACAGATACGCAGTATTTT | CASRTFTDTQYF | TRBV28 | - | TRBJ2-3 | -
TGTGCCAGCAGATCAGGGGGTTATAGCAATCAGCCCCAGCATTTT | CASRSGGYSNQPQHF | TRBV6-5 | TRBD1 | TRBJ1-5 | -
TGCGCCAGCAGTGGTACCGGGACAGGGGCCCCCTACGAGCAGTACTTC | CASSGTGTGAPYEQYF | TRBV10-2 | TRBD1 | TRBJ2-7 | -
TGCGCCAGCAGCCCTCCAGGGCAGAACTTTTACGAGCAGTACTTC | CASSPPGQNFYEQYF | TRBV4-1 | - | TRBJ2-7 | -
TGTGCCAGCAGCTTTCCGACTTGGGACGAGGGCGAGCAGTACTTC | CASSFPTWDEGEQYF | TRBV11-2 | - | TRBJ2-7 | -
TGCGCCAGCAGTGAAGACAGTAATAATGAAAAACTGTTTTTT | CASSEDSNNEKLFF | TRBV10-1 | - | TRBJ1-4 | -
TGTGCCAGCAGCAGACTAGCGGGAGGGCCGTATGAGCAGTTCTTC | CASSRLAGGPYEQFF | TRBV28 | TRBD2 | TRBJ2-1 | -
TGTGCCAGCAGCGTTTATCCCAATGAGCAGTTCTTC | CASSVYPNEQFF | TRBV9 | - | TRBJ2-1 | -
TGTGCCAGCGGGATTAGCGGGAGGGCCGTGGAGACCCAGTACTTC | CASGISGRAVETQYF | TRBV6-5 | TRBD2 | TRBJ2-5 | -
TGTGCCAGCAGCCCGAACCGGGACGAGACCCAGTACTTC | CASSPNRDETQYF | TRBV11-2 | - | TRBJ2-5 | -
TGTGCCAGCAGTTTACTTGGAAGACAAGAGACCCAGTACTTC | CASSLLGRQETQYF | TRBV27 | - | TRBJ2-5 | -
TGCGCCAGCAGCCTCGACAGGGGTAACTATGGCTACACCTTC | CASSLDRGNYGYTF | TRBV4-1 | TRBD1 | TRBJ1-2 | -
TGCGCCAGCAGCCATTCTTACAGGGGGAGTCAGCCCCAGCATTTT | CASSHSYRGSQPQHF | TRBV4-3 | TRBD1 | TRBJ1-5 | -
TGTGCCAGCAGTGGGACTAGCGGGAGATCGGACACTAGCACAGATACGCAGTATTTT | CASSGTSGRSDTSTDTQYF | TRBV28 | TRBD2 | TRBJ2-3 | -
TGTGCCAGCAGTTTCAGTCTAACTAGCACAGATACGCAGTATTTT | CASSFSLTSTDTQYF | TRBV27 | - | TRBJ2-3 | -
TGTGCCAGCAGTACACTAGCTCCCTACGAGCAGTACTTC | CASSTLAPYEQYF | TRBV27 | - | TRBJ2-7 | -
TGTGCCAGCAGTACCGGGACTAGCAGCTACTACGAGCAGTACTTC | CASSTGTSSYYEQYF | TRBV6-1 | TRBD2 | TRBJ2-7 | -
TGTGCCAGCAGCTTAGATGGGACAGGGGACTCACCCCTCCACTTT | CASSLDGTGDSPLHF | TRBV11-2 | TRBD1 | TRBJ1-6 | -
TGTGCCAGTAGTACGGGACTAGCGGGAGTTGTGGTCCAGGATGAGCAGTTCTTC | CASSTGLAGVVVQDEQFF | TRBV19 | TRBD2 | TRBJ2-1 | -
TGTGCCAGCAGTTTAGCGCGGTTTGGGTATGGCTACACCTTC | CASSLARFGYGYTF | TRBV27 | - | TRBJ1-2 | once
TGTGCCAGCAGCGCGACAGGGGGCGCGACCGGGGAGCTGTTTTTT | CASSATGGATGELFF | TRBV9 | TRBD1 | TRBJ2-2 | -
TGTGCCAGCAGCCAACTGACTAGCGGGACCCCCTACGAGCAGTACTTC | CASSQLTSGTPYEQYF | TRBV14 | TRBD2 | TRBJ2-7 | -
TGTGCCAGCAGTTCCCCGGAGGGGTGGGTCAATGAGCAGTTCTTC | CASSSPEGWVNEQFF | TRBV6-5 | - | TRBJ2-1 | -
TGTGCCAGCAGCTTGGATATAGATACGCAGTATTTT | CASSLDIDTQYF | TRBV5-6 | - | TRBJ2-3 | -
TGTGCCAGCAGCTCGACTATTGTTACTGAAGCTTTCTTT | CASSSTIVTEAFF | TRBV5-4 | - | TRBJ1-1 | -
TGTGCCACCACGGGGGGGCAAGAGACCCAGTACTTC | CATTGGQETQYF | TRBV15 | TRBD2 | TRBJ2-5 | once
TGTGCCAGTAGTCCAAAACAGGGGCACTACGAGCAGTACTTC | CASSPKQGHYEQYF | TRBV19 | TRBD1 | TRBJ2-7 | once